The entry below describes one TCR beta chain. The antigen is not known. PCR was performed using 60 Vbeta and 13 Jbeta primers. The data were produced by immunoSEQ multiplex PCR, yet TCRdb's version contains in-frame clones alone and is incomplete. This sample yields 150,000 to 200,000 clones, of which around 84% are seen a single time; about 1.7% belongs to the top ten. This record comes from a study of cytomegalovirus exposure and HLA in healthy donors. Turning to the study itself: Among the 370 or so donors who were genotyped, about 80% fell in the genetic ancestry cluster that is associated with self-reported Caucasian donors.

Study results and limitations: Evidence from a later analysis indicated that most CMV-associated TCR beta chains looked HLA-restricted. The study carried out a later analysis of TCR beta sequences. It associated some 17,000 of them with specific HLA alleles at a false discovery rate of 0.05. Researchers counted roughly 150 TCR beta chains as cytomegalovirus-associated.

Sequencing was performed on PBMCs. This receptor was taken from a woman aged 18-29 years in good health and CMV-seronegative.

CDR3 nucleotides: TGTGCCAGTAGGCCGAGTTCTGGGGCCAACGTCCTGACTTTC. Encoded protein: CASRPSSGANVLTF. This rearrangement joins TRBV19 to TRBJ2-6; no definite D call. V lost 6 bases, J lost 1 base, and 7 bases lay in between. In germline, CDR1 is LNHDA, CDR2 SQIVND (reference sequence). This CDR3 has 14 residues.